This T cell receptor beta chain was observed in a study of cytotoxic CD8 clonotypes in ibrutinib-treated CLL. Per germline, CDR1 SGHVS and CDR2 FQNEAQ. The CDR3 is 14 residues long. The V end was cut by 5 bases, the J end by 3 bases, with 14 bases between. The repertoire was sequenced with immunoSEQ multiplex PCR; TCRdb's copy has only in-frame clones and lacks some. The repertoire holds 250,000 to 350,000 clones, roughly 76% seen once, with around 5.1% in the top ten. The V call is TRBV7-8, the J call TRBJ2-7; D gene unclear. The sample here was PBMCs, taken at disease progression, from a patient treated with ibrutinib. The clonotype comes from a human donor with chronic lymphocytic leukemia. Here the CDR3 reads CASSRRLVNYEQYF. CDR3 DNA: TGTGCCAGCAGCCGTAGGCTAGTTAACTACGAGCAGTACTTC.